Listed here are 7 T cell receptor beta chains from one sample, sequenced in a study of shared clonotypes between healthy human individuals. CD45RO-negative, CCR7-selected cells formed the naive CD8 fraction, which excluded terminally differentiated effector memory CD45RA+ cells. The protocol was immunoSEQ multiplex PCR, while the TCRdb copy is restricted to in-frame clones and leaves out a portion. The sample yields about 700,000 clones, 92% seen once. Sequenced: naive CD8+ T cells sorted from blood. The source is a man aged 25-45 years in good health.

Written as DNA, the CDR3 is TGTGCCAGCAGCCAAGATATAGGCGGTGAGCAGTTCTTC. The encoded protein is CASSQDIGGEQFF. V is TRBV14 and J is TRBJ2-1, with unresolved D. The length of the CDR3 is 13 residues. The germline CDR1 and CDR2 sequences are SGHDN and FVKESK. V lost 0 bases and J 9 bases, leaving 9 bases between the germline ends. The full variable domain, its missing parts supplied by reference TRBV14 and TRBJ2-1, is EAGVTQFPSHSVIEKGQTVTLRCDPISGHDNLYWYRRVMGKEIKFLLHFVKESKQDESGMPNNRFLAERTGGTYSTLKVQPAELEDSGVYFCASSQDIGGEQFFGPGTRLTVL.

The rearrangement links TRBV27 to TRBJ2-7; 13 nucleotides line up with TRBD2. Germline V gene sequence: CDR1 MNHEY, CDR2 SMNVEV (reference sequence). Trimming cost V 4 bases and J 6 bases; bases outside gene matches: 3. This CDR3 has 14 residues. The CDR3 sequence: CASSYRTSGSEQYF. In DNA form, the CDR3 reads TGTGCCAGCAGTTACCGGACTAGCGGGAGCGAGCAGTACTTC.

As regards this clone: This CDR3 is also generated by other DNA sequences in the sample. J is TRBJ2-7 and V is TRBV27, with a tentative D call TRBD2 (5 bases). Trimming cost V 5 bases and J 7 bases, with 9 bases left between them. Germline lookup yields CDR1 MNHEY and CDR2 SMNVEV (reference sequence). The CDR3 contains 11 residues. DNA for the CDR3: TGTGCCAGCAGTACGGGCGGGGAGCAGTACTTC. Its protein is CASSTGGEQYF.

The V call is TRBV7-6, the J call TRBJ2-7, with D tentatively TRBD2 (5 bases). The germline gives CDR1 SGHVS, CDR2 FNYEAQ. The CDR3 consists of 14 residues. Trimming left V 2 bases short and J 1 base short, with 9 bases between. The CDR3 sequence: CASSLSGRSYEQYF. CDR3 in DNA: TGTGCCAGCAGCTTAAGCGGCAGATCCTACGAGCAGTACTTC.

The chain carries TRBV4-1 and TRBJ1-1; a weak D match, TRBD1 (6 bases). Germline V gives CDR1 MGHRA, CDR2 YSYEKL. V lost 2 bases to trimming and J lost 0 bases, with 16 bases between them. CDR3 length equals 17 residues. The CDR3: CASSQLHRESMNTEAFF. DNA of the CDR3: TGCGCCAGCAGCCAATTGCACAGGGAGTCGATGAACACTGAAGCTTTCTTT.

The rearrangement uses TRBV9 and TRBJ2-4; 9 bases are a match to TRBD2. The junction had 7 bases not matched to a gene; V was cut back by 0 bases and J by 3 bases. CDR1 is SGDLS, CDR2 YYNGEE, per germline. CDR3 length: 17 residues. The CDR3 region has the DNA TGTGCCAGCAGCGTAGATCCGACTAGCGGAGTCAAAAACATTCAGTACTTC. As protein: CASSVDPTSGVKNIQYF.

The chain combines TRBV29-1 with TRBJ2-2, with D possibly being TRBD2 (7 bases). CDR3 length equals 13 residues. The germline V gene encodes CDR1 SQVTM and CDR2 ANQGSEA. Trimming left V 7 bases short and J 7 bases short, with 16 bases between. The CDR3 region has the DNA TGCAGCGCCCTGGGGGGGGCCGGCGGGGAGCTGTTTTTT. Translating gives CSALGGAGGELFF.